A selection of T cell receptor beta chains follows, all from one sample in a study of T cells and Merkel cell carcinoma outcomes. Repertoires were generated with immunoSEQ multiplex PCR, while TCRdb's copy carries only in-frame clones and drops some. The sample has approximately 1,900 clones, roughly 94% seen once. The material sequenced was tumor tissue from Merkel cell carcinoma. These TCRs come from a human donor with Merkel cell carcinoma. Both conserved end residues are part of each CDR3. Fields, in order: clone size, J gene, D gene, CDR3 length, V gene, CDR3 protein, CDR3 DNA. A D gene is named only where the DNA matches it firmly. Clone size appears in some rows only: once, few, many, or a class for an expanded clone.

clone size: .
J gene: TRBJ1-2
D gene: .
CDR3 length: 15
V gene: TRBV19
CDR3 protein: CASSIGTEVGYGYTF
CDR3 DNA: TGTGCCAGTAGTATAGGAACAGAGGTCGGCTATGGCTACACCTTC

clone size: .
J gene: TRBJ2-5
D gene: .
CDR3 length: 18
V gene: TRBV4-3
CDR3 protein: CASSKQEVRLVGKETQYF
CDR3 DNA: TGCGCCAGCAGCAAACAGGAAGTTCGACTAGTGGGCAAAGAGACCCAGTACTTC

clone size: .
J gene: TRBJ2-7
D gene: .
CDR3 length: 17
V gene: TRBV18
CDR3 protein: CASSPGRGVTRAYEQYF
CDR3 DNA: TGTGCCAGCTCACCGGGGCGGGGAGTAACAAGGGCCTACGAGCAGTACTTC

clone size: .
J gene: TRBJ2-7
D gene: TRBD2
CDR3 length: 16
V gene: TRBV11-2
CDR3 protein: CASSPGGGPVPYEQYF
CDR3 DNA: TGTGCCAGCAGCCCCGGGGGGGGGCCCGTCCCCTACGAGCAGTACTTC

clone size: .
J gene: TRBJ2-3
D gene: TRBD2
CDR3 length: 14
V gene: TRBV4-1
CDR3 protein: CASREREGSDTQYF
CDR3 DNA: TGCGCCAGCCGCGAGCGGGAGGGATCAGATACGCAGTATTTT

clone size: .
J gene: TRBJ2-1
D gene: TRBD2
CDR3 length: 15
V gene: TRBV7-2
CDR3 protein: CASSAGLAEGNEQFF
CDR3 DNA: TGTGCCAGCAGCGCAGGACTAGCGGAGGGCAATGAGCAGTTCTTC

clone size: once
J gene: TRBJ1-4
D gene: .
CDR3 length: 13
V gene: TRBV5-4
CDR3 protein: CASSDTTNEKLFF
CDR3 DNA: TGTGCCAGCAGCGACACAACTAATGAAAAACTGTTTTTT

clone size: .
J gene: TRBJ2-5
D gene: TRBD2
CDR3 length: 13
V gene: TRBV27
CDR3 protein: CASSLLAGETQYF
CDR3 DNA: TGTGCCAGCAGTTTACTAGCGGGAGAGACCCAGTACTTC

clone size: .
J gene: TRBJ2-3
D gene: .
CDR3 length: 15
V gene: TRBV15
CDR3 protein: CATSITRESIDTQYF
CDR3 DNA: TGTGCCACCAGCATTACACGGGAGTCCATAGATACGCAGTATTTT

clone size: .
J gene: TRBJ1-1
D gene: .
CDR3 length: 14
V gene: TRBV11-2
CDR3 protein: CASSFSGGNTEAFF
CDR3 DNA: TGTGCCAGCAGCTTCTCAGGTGGGAACACTGAAGCTTTCTTT

clone size: .
J gene: TRBJ2-3
D gene: .
CDR3 length: 13
V gene: TRBV9
CDR3 protein: CASSVQGTDTQYF
CDR3 DNA: TGTGCCAGCAGCGTTCAGGGAACAGATACGCAGTATTTT

clone size: once
J gene: TRBJ2-2
D gene: TRBD2
CDR3 length: 16
V gene: TRBV9
CDR3 protein: CASSVGLAANTGELFF
CDR3 DNA: TGTGCCAGCAGCGTAGGACTAGCCGCGAACACCGGGGAGCTGTTTTTT

clone size: .
J gene: TRBJ2-7
D gene: TRBD2
CDR3 length: 14
V gene: TRBV7-9
CDR3 protein: CASSSELAGGEQYF
CDR3 DNA: TGTGCCAGCAGCTCAGAACTAGCGGGAGGCGAGCAGTACTTC

clone size: .
J gene: TRBJ2-7
D gene: .
CDR3 length: 15
V gene: TRBV29-1
CDR3 protein: CSVPKGGASNYEQYF
CDR3 DNA: TGCAGCGTTCCCAAGGGTGGGGCTAGTAACTACGAGCAGTACTTC

clone size: .
J gene: TRBJ2-1
D gene: .
CDR3 length: 15
V gene: TRBV6-1
CDR3 protein: CASTPLGRDYNEQFF
CDR3 DNA: TGTGCCAGCACCCCTTTGGGGAGAGACTACAATGAGCAGTTCTTC

clone size: .
J gene: TRBJ2-5
D gene: .
CDR3 length: 15
V gene: TRBV25-1
CDR3 protein: CASSESGAGRETQYF
CDR3 DNA: TGTGCCAGCAGTGAATCGGGGGCAGGGAGGGAGACCCAGTACTTC

clone size: .
J gene: TRBJ2-5
D gene: .
CDR3 length: 13
V gene: TRBV15
CDR3 protein: CATSPRAQETQYF
CDR3 DNA: TGTGCCACCAGCCCCCGCGCCCAAGAGACCCAGTACTTC

clone size: .
J gene: TRBJ1-4
D gene: .
CDR3 length: 15
V gene: TRBV25-1
CDR3 protein: CASSDPGLSRGKLFF
CDR3 DNA: TGTGCCAGCAGTGACCCGGGCCTCTCTCGGGGAAAACTGTTTTTT

clone size: .
J gene: TRBJ2-7
D gene: .
CDR3 length: 12
V gene: TRBV7-9
CDR3 protein: CASSLDRDEQYF
CDR3 DNA: TGTGCCAGCAGCTTAGACAGGGACGAGCAGTACTTC

clone size: .
J gene: TRBJ2-7
D gene: .
CDR3 length: 20
V gene: TRBV28
CDR3 protein: CASSLRLAKLIPLNGDEQYF
CDR3 DNA: TGTGCCAGCAGTTTAAGGCTAGCTAAATTAATCCCCCTTAATGGCGACGAGCAGTACTTC

clone size: .
J gene: TRBJ1-1
D gene: .
CDR3 length: 14
V gene: TRBV7-2
CDR3 protein: CASMNRVGNTEAFF
CDR3 DNA: TGTGCCAGCATGAACAGGGTCGGTAACACTGAAGCTTTCTTT

clone size: .
J gene: TRBJ2-7
D gene: .
CDR3 length: 14
V gene: TRBV11-2
CDR3 protein: CASSLGLQSDEQYF
CDR3 DNA: TGTGCCAGCAGCTTAGGCTTGCAAAGCGACGAGCAGTACTTC

clone size: once
J gene: TRBJ2-3
D gene: TRBD2
CDR3 length: 17
V gene: TRBV4-2
CDR3 protein: CASSQVFTSGRGDTQYF
CDR3 DNA: TGTGCCAGCAGCCAAGTCTTCACTAGCGGGAGAGGAGATACGCAGTATTTT

clone size: .
J gene: TRBJ2-7
D gene: TRBD2
CDR3 length: 16
V gene: TRBV4-1
CDR3 protein: CASSQVGLAGNYEQYF
CDR3 DNA: TGCGCCAGCAGCCAAGTTGGACTAGCGGGGAACTACGAGCAGTACTTC

clone size: .
J gene: TRBJ1-1
D gene: TRBD1
CDR3 length: 12
V gene: TRBV5-4
CDR3 protein: CASNPGQGEAFF
CDR3 DNA: TGTGCCAGCAACCCAGGACAGGGTGAAGCTTTCTTT

clone size: .
J gene: TRBJ2-3
D gene: TRBD2
CDR3 length: 15
V gene: TRBV15
CDR3 protein: CATSKGLAGSDTQYF
CDR3 DNA: TGTGCCACCAGCAAGGGACTAGCAGGTTCAGATACGCAGTATTTT

clone size: .
J gene: TRBJ2-7
D gene: TRBD1
CDR3 length: 15
V gene: TRBV11-2
CDR3 protein: CASSLATGSPSEQYF
CDR3 DNA: TGTGCCAGCAGCTTGGCGACAGGGTCCCCCTCCGAGCAGTACTTC

clone size: .
J gene: TRBJ1-3
D gene: .
CDR3 length: 12
V gene: TRBV9
CDR3 protein: CASSGSGNTIYF
CDR3 DNA: TGTGCCAGCAGCGGCAGTGGTAACACCATATATTTT

clone size: .
J gene: TRBJ1-2
D gene: .
CDR3 length: 11
V gene: TRBV10-3
CDR3 protein: CAISQNYGYTF
CDR3 DNA: TGTGCCATCAGTCAGAACTATGGCTACACCTTC

clone size: .
J gene: TRBJ2-5
D gene: .
CDR3 length: 13
V gene: TRBV9
CDR3 protein: CASSVEQGETQYF
CDR3 DNA: TGTGCCAGCAGCGTAGAGCAGGGAGAGACCCAGTACTTC

clone size: .
J gene: TRBJ1-1
D gene: TRBD1
CDR3 length: 15
V gene: TRBV7-2
CDR3 protein: CASSSTSWGQGKAFF
CDR3 DNA: TGTGCCAGCAGCTCCACGTCGTGGGGACAGGGGAAAGCTTTCTTT

clone size: .
J gene: TRBJ2-3
D gene: .
CDR3 length: 11
V gene: TRBV11-2
CDR3 protein: CASSRTDTQYF
CDR3 DNA: TGTGCCAGCAGCCGAACAGATACGCAGTATTTT

clone size: .
J gene: TRBJ2-7
D gene: .
CDR3 length: 15
V gene: TRBV15
CDR3 protein: CATSRGGNGLYEQYF
CDR3 DNA: TGTGCCACCAGCAGAGGAGGGAACGGACTATACGAGCAGTACTTC

clone size: .
J gene: TRBJ2-7
D gene: TRBD1
CDR3 length: 15
V gene: TRBV6-5
CDR3 protein: CASRPAGTGSYEQYF
CDR3 DNA: TGTGCCAGCAGACCGGCCGGGACAGGTTCCTACGAGCAGTACTTC

clone size: once
J gene: TRBJ1-1
D gene: TRBD1
CDR3 length: 15
V gene: TRBV9
CDR3 protein: CASSSRQGMNTEAFF
CDR3 DNA: TGTGCCAGCAGCTCTCGACAGGGGATGAACACTGAAGCTTTCTTT

clone size: .
J gene: TRBJ1-4
D gene: TRBD1
CDR3 length: 14
V gene: TRBV18
CDR3 protein: CASSPGQGREKLFF
CDR3 DNA: TGTGCCAGCTCACCGGGACAGGGACGTGAAAAACTGTTTTTT

clone size: .
J gene: TRBJ2-6
D gene: .
CDR3 length: 17
V gene: TRBV11-2
CDR3 protein: CASSHSRGYPGANVLTF
CDR3 DNA: TGTGCCAGCAGCCACTCCCGGGGGTACCCTGGGGCCAACGTCCTGACTTTC

clone size: once
J gene: TRBJ2-7
D gene: .
CDR3 length: 15
V gene: TRBV5-8
CDR3 protein: CASSARTGYTYEQYF
CDR3 DNA: TGTGCCAGCAGCGCGCGGACTGGGTATACCTACGAGCAGTACTTC

clone size: .
J gene: TRBJ1-3
D gene: TRBD1
CDR3 length: 16
V gene: TRBV19
CDR3 protein: CASSLPDRAAGNTIYF
CDR3 DNA: TGTGCCAGTAGTCTACCCGACAGGGCGGCTGGAAACACCATATATTTT

clone size: .
J gene: TRBJ2-5
D gene: .
CDR3 length: 15
V gene: TRBV11-3
CDR3 protein: CASSLRPGNQETQYF
CDR3 DNA: TGTGCCAGCAGCTTACGCCCGGGAAACCAAGAGACCCAGTACTTC

clone size: .
J gene: TRBJ1-1
D gene: TRBD1
CDR3 length: 17
V gene: TRBV7-8
CDR3 protein: CASSLADRGWGGTEAFF
CDR3 DNA: TGTGCCAGCAGCTTAGCGGACAGGGGGTGGGGGGGCACTGAAGCTTTCTTT

clone size: .
J gene: TRBJ1-5
D gene: TRBD1
CDR3 length: 15
V gene: TRBV7-9
CDR3 protein: CASSMGTGDMEPQHF
CDR3 DNA: TGTGCCAGCAGCATGGGGACAGGAGATATGGAGCCCCAGCATTTT

clone size: .
J gene: TRBJ1-1
D gene: .
CDR3 length: 12
V gene: TRBV19
CDR3 protein: CASRDPWGEAFF
CDR3 DNA: TGTGCCAGTAGGGATCCATGGGGAGAAGCTTTCTTT

clone size: .
J gene: TRBJ1-1
D gene: TRBD1
CDR3 length: 15
V gene: TRBV7-2
CDR3 protein: CASSLALTGGTEAFF
CDR3 DNA: TGTGCCAGCAGCTTAGCCTTGACAGGGGGCACTGAAGCTTTCTTT

clone size: .
J gene: TRBJ2-7
D gene: TRBD1
CDR3 length: 14
V gene: TRBV7-8
CDR3 protein: CASSPRQGAYEQYF
CDR3 DNA: TGTGCCAGCAGCCCCCGGCAGGGGGCGTACGAGCAGTACTTC

clone size: .
J gene: TRBJ1-3
D gene: .
CDR3 length: 16
V gene: TRBV7-6
CDR3 protein: CASSPFTRREGNTIYF
CDR3 DNA: TGTGCCAGCAGCCCCTTCACCCGACGGGAAGGAAACACCATATATTTT

clone size: .
J gene: TRBJ2-1
D gene: .
CDR3 length: 13
V gene: TRBV21-1
CDR3 protein: CASSATDSFKQFF
CDR3 DNA: TGTGCCAGCAGCGCTACGGACAGCTTTAAGCAGTTCTTC

clone size: .
J gene: TRBJ2-4
D gene: .
CDR3 length: 15
V gene: TRBV5-6
CDR3 protein: CASSLAGSLSDIQYF
CDR3 DNA: TGTGCCAGCAGCTTGGCAGGGAGTCTCTCAGACATTCAGTACTTC

clone size: .
J gene: TRBJ1-5
D gene: .
CDR3 length: 14
V gene: TRBV5-4
CDR3 protein: CASSVGGNDQPQHF
CDR3 DNA: TGTGCCAGCTCCGTAGGGGGAAACGATCAGCCCCAGCATTTT

clone size: .
J gene: TRBJ1-5
D gene: .
CDR3 length: 17
V gene: TRBV27
CDR3 protein: CASSLKGGRNSNQPQHF
CDR3 DNA: TGTGCCAGCAGTTTAAAGGGAGGGAGAAATAGCAATCAGCCCCAGCATTTT

clone size: .
J gene: TRBJ2-7
D gene: TRBD2
CDR3 length: 16
V gene: TRBV5-4
CDR3 protein: CASSFRLAAEVHEQYF
CDR3 DNA: TGTGCCAGCAGCTTTCGACTAGCGGCGGAGGTCCACGAGCAGTACTTC

clone size: .
J gene: TRBJ2-3
D gene: .
CDR3 length: 14
V gene: TRBV27
CDR3 protein: CASNPADGTDTQYF
CDR3 DNA: TGTGCCAGCAACCCGGCTGACGGCACAGATACGCAGTATTTT

clone size: .
J gene: TRBJ2-7
D gene: TRBD1
CDR3 length: 12
V gene: TRBV10-3
CDR3 protein: CAIAGTGAEQYF
CDR3 DNA: TGTGCCATTGCCGGGACAGGGGCCGAGCAGTACTTC

clone size: .
J gene: TRBJ1-1
D gene: .
CDR3 length: 13
V gene: TRBV6-5
CDR3 protein: CASVAGWNTEAFF
CDR3 DNA: TGTGCCAGCGTGGCGGGGTGGAACACTGAAGCTTTCTTT

clone size: once
J gene: TRBJ2-2
D gene: .
CDR3 length: 15
V gene: TRBV14
CDR3 protein: CASSHVQANTGELFF
CDR3 DNA: TGTGCCAGCAGCCACGTCCAAGCGAACACCGGGGAGCTGTTTTTT

clone size: .
J gene: TRBJ1-3
D gene: .
CDR3 length: 14
V gene: TRBV4-2
CDR3 protein: CASSQATGGNTIYF
CDR3 DNA: TGTGCTAGCAGCCAAGCTACAGGTGGAAACACCATATATTTT

clone size: .
J gene: TRBJ1-2
D gene: .
CDR3 length: 16
V gene: TRBV9
CDR3 protein: CASSVEGQPQGYGYTF
CDR3 DNA: TGTGCCAGCAGCGTAGAAGGACAGCCCCAGGGCTATGGCTACACTTTC

clone size: .
J gene: TRBJ1-5
D gene: .
CDR3 length: 14
V gene: TRBV29-1
CDR3 protein: CSVALGGDNQPQHF
CDR3 DNA: TGCAGCGTGGCCCTGGGGGGGGACAATCAGCCCCAGCATTTT

clone size: .
J gene: TRBJ1-5
D gene: .
CDR3 length: 13
V gene: TRBV30
CDR3 protein: CAWSVRGNQPQHF
CDR3 DNA: TGTGCCTGGAGTGTCAGGGGAAATCAGCCCCAGCATTTT